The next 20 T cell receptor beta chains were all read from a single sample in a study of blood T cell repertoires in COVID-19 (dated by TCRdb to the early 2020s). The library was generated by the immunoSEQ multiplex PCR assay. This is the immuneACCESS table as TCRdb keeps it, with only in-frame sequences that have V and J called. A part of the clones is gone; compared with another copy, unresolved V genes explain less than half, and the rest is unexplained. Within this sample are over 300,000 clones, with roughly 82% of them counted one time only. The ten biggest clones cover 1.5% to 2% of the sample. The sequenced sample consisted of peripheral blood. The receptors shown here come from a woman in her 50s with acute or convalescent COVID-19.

CDR3 bases: TGTGCCAGCAGCTTGGTCGTTAGCGGGTCCTACGAGCAGTACTTC. This gives the protein CASSLVVSGSYEQYF. This sequence joins TRBV5-4 and TRBJ2-7, with 7 nucleotides matching TRBD2. V trimming: 0 bases; J trimming: 1 base; junction bases outside the gene matches: 4. Per germline, CDR1 SGHNT and CDR2 YYREEE (reference sequence). There are 15 residues in the CDR3.

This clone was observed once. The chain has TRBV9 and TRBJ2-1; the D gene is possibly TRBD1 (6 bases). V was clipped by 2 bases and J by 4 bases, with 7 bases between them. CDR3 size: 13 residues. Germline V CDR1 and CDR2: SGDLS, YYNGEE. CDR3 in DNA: TGTGCCAGCAGCGTTGGACAGTACAATGAGCAGTTCTTC. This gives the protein CASSVGQYNEQFF.

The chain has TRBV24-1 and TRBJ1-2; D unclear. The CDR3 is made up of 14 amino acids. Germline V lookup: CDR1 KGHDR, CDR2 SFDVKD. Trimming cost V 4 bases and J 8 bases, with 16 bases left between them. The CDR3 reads CATSDPTIQRGYTF. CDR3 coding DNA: TGTGCCACCAGTGACCCTACGATCCAGAGGGGCTACACCTTC.

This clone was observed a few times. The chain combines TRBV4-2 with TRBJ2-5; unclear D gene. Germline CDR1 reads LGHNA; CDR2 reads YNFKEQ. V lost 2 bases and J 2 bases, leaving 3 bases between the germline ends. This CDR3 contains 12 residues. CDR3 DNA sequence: TGTGCCAGCAGCCAAACTCAAGAGACCCAGTACTTC. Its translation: CASSQTQETQYF.

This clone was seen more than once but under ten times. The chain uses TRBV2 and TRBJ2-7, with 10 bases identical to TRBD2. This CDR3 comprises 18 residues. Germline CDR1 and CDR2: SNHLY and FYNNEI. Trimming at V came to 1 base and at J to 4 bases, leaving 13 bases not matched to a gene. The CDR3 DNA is TGTGCCAGCAGTGAAGGCCCATGGTCTAGCGGGAGTACGTACGAGCAGTACTTC. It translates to CASSEGPWSSGSTYEQYF.

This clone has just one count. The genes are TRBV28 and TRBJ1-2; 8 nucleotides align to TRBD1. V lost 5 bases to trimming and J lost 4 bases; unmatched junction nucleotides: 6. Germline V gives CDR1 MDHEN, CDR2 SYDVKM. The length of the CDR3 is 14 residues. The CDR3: CASSGTGTGYGYTF. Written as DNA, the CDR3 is TGTGCCAGCAGTGGTACCGGGACAGGCTATGGCTACACCTTC.

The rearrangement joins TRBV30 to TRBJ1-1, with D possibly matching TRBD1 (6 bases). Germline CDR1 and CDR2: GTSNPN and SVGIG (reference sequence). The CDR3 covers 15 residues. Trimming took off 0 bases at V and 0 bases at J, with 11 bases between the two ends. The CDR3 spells CAWSVAGHLNTEAFF. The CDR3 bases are TGTGCCTGGAGTGTAGCGGGACATCTGAACACTGAAGCTTTCTTT. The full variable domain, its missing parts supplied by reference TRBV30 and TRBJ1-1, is SQTIHQWPATLVQPVGSPLSLECTVEGTSNPNLYWYRQAAGRGLQLLFYSVGIGQISSEVPQNLSASRPQDRQFILSSKKLLLSDSGFYLCAWSVAGHLNTEAFFGQGTRLTVV.

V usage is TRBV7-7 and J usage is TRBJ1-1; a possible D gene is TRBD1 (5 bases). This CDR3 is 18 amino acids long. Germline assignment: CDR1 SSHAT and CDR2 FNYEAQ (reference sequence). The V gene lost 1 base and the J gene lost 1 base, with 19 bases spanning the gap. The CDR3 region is CASSLETNSGHPNTEAFF. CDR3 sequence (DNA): TGTGCCAGCAGCTTAGAAACAAATAGCGGACATCCGAACACTGAAGCTTTCTTT.

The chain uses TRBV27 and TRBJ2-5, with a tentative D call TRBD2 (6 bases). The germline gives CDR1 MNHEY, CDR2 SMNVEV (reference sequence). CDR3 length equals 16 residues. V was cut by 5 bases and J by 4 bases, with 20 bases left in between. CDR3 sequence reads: CASSRTLGGIAETQYF. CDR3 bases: TGTGCCAGCAGTAGAACGCTAGGAGGGATCGCAGAGACCCAGTACTTC.

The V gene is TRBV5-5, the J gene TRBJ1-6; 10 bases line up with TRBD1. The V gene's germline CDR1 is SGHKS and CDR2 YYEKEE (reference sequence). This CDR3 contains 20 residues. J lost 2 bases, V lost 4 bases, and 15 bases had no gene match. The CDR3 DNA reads TGTGCCAGCAGCCCGTATTTGTCGGACAGGGGGACTCCCTATAATTCACCCCTCCACTTT. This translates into CASSPYLSDRGTPYNSPLHF.

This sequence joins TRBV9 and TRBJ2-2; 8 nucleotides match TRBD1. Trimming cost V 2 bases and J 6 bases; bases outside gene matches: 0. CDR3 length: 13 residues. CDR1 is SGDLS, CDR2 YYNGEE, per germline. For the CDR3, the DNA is TGTGCCAGCAGCGTGACAGGGGCCGGGGAGCTGTTTTTT. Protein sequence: CASSVTGAGELFF.

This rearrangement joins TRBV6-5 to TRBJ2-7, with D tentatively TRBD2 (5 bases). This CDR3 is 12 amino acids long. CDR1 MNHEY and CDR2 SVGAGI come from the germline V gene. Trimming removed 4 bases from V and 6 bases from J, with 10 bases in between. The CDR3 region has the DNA TGTGCCAGCAGTTCAAACCGGGGCGAGCAGTACTTC. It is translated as CASSSNRGEQYF.

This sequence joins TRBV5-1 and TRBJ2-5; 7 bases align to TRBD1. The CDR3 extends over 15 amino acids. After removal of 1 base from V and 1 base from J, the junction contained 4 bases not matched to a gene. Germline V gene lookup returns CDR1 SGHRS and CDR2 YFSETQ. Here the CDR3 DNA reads TGCGCCAGCAGCTTGTTGGGACAGATCCAAGAGACCCAGTACTTC. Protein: CASSLLGQIQETQYF.

CDR3 in amino acids: CASSDSPGTGVYEQYF. In DNA, the CDR3 is TGTGCCAGCAGCGATAGCCCCGGGACAGGGGTCTACGAGCAGTACTTC. The rearrangement joins TRBV7-9 to TRBJ2-7; TRBD1 aligns across 10 bases. Germline CDR1 SEHNR, CDR2 FQNEAQ (reference sequence). Unmatched junction bases numbered 10, after V lost 5 bases and J lost 3 bases. The CDR3 sequence is 16 residues long. Complete variable domain (other parts from reference TRBV7-9 and TRBJ2-7): DTGVSQNPRHKITKRGQNVTFRCDPISEHNRLYWYRQTLGQGPEFLTYFQNEAQLEKSRLLSDRFSAERPKGSFSTLEIQRTEQGDSAMYLCASSDSPGTGVYEQYFGPGTRLTVT.

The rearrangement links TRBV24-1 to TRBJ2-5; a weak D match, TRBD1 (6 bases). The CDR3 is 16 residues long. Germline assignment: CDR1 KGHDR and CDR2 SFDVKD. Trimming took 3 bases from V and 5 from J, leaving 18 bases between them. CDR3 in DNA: TGTGCCACCAGTGATCGGACAGCTAAGGTGGTGGAGACCCAGTACTTC. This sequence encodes CATSDRTAKVVETQYF.

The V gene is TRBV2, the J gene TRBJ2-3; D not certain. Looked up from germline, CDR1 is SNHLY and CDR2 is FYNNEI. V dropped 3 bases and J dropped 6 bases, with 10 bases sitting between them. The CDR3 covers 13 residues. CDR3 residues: CASSDRWLDTQYF. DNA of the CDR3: TGTGCCAGCAGTGACAGGTGGTTGGATACGCAGTATTTT.

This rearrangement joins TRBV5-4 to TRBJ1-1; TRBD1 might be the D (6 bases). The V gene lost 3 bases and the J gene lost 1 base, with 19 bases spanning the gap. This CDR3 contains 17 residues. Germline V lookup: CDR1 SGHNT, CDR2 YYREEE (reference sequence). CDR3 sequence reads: CASSSPGRGARNTEAFF. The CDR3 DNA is TGTGCCAGCAGCTCTCCTGGGAGGGGGGCGCGGAACACTGAAGCTTTCTTT.

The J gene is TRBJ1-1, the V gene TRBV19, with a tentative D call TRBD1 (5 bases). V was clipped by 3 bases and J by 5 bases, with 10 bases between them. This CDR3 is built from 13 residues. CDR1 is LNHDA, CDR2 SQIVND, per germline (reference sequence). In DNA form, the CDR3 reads TGTGCCAGTAGTATCTCCAGGGCTACTGAAGCTTTCTTT. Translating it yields CASSISRATEAFF.

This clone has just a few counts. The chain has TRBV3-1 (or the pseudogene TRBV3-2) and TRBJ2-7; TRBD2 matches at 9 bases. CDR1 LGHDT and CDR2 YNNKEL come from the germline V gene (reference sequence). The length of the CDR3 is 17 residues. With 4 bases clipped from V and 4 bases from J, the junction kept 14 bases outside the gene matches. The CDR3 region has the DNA TGTGCCAGCAGCCGGCAAGGGGGCGGGAGGGCCTCGTACGAGCAGTACTTC. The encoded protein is CASSRQGGGRASYEQYF.

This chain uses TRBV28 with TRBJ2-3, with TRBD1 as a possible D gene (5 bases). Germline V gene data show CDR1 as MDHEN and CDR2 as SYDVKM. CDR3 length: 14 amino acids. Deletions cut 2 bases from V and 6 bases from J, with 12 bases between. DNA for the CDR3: TGTGCCAGCAGTTTAGCAAGGGGCATCGATACGCAGTATTTT. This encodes CASSLARGIDTQYF.